This is a list of T cell receptor beta chains from one sample in a study of blood T cell repertoires in COVID-19. Here immunoSEQ multiplex PCR was the method, and the copy in TCRdb shows in-frame clones only, minus some. Seen here are 250,000 or so clones, around nine tenths observed once, and the top ten hold over 0.65%. Sequenced sample: peripheral blood. These receptors all come from a man aged 25 to 40 with COVID-19, enrolled during active disease. The CDR3 runs from the conserved cysteine through the conserved F or W. Each record gives: J gene, clone size, V gene, D gene, CDR3 DNA, CDR3 protein. D genes are given only for firm matches. Size is omitted from some rows. Given values are once, few, many or a class for expanded clones.

j_call: TRBJ1-5; clone_size: few; v_call: TRBV7-9; d_call: NA; cdr3_nt: TGTGCCAGCAACGTGGGGGGACCGACAAGAGGCAATCAGCCCCAGCATTTT; cdr3_aa: CASNVGGPTRGNQPQHF
j_call: TRBJ1-1; clone_size: once; v_call: TRBV7-2; d_call: TRBD1; cdr3_nt: TGTGCCAGCAGCAGCCGGACAGGGGGAAACACTGAAGCTTTCTTT; cdr3_aa: CASSSRTGGNTEAFF
j_call: TRBJ1-2; clone_size: NA; v_call: TRBV5-6; d_call: TRBD1; cdr3_nt: TGTGCCAGCAGACCCTGGACAGGGAACTATGGCTACACCTTC; cdr3_aa: CASRPWTGNYGYTF
j_call: TRBJ1-5; clone_size: NA; v_call: TRBV10-3; d_call: NA; cdr3_nt: TGTGCCATCAGTGATGGAGAAAATCAGCCCCAGCATTTT; cdr3_aa: CAISDGENQPQHF
j_call: TRBJ2-2; clone_size: NA; v_call: TRBV2; d_call: NA; cdr3_nt: TGTGCCAGCAGTGCTTCTAGATGGCCCGGGGAGCTGTTTTTT; cdr3_aa: CASSASRWPGELFF
j_call: TRBJ1-6; clone_size: NA; v_call: TRBV27; d_call: TRBD1; cdr3_nt: TGTGCCAGCAGACTTCGGACAGGAGGTGGATCACCCCTCCACTTT; cdr3_aa: CASRLRTGGGSPLHF
j_call: TRBJ1-2; clone_size: NA; v_call: TRBV15; d_call: NA; cdr3_nt: TGTGCCACCAGCAGAGACCGGACAGAATATGGCTACACCTTC; cdr3_aa: CATSRDRTEYGYTF
j_call: TRBJ1-1; clone_size: NA; v_call: TRBV12-3/TRBV12-4; d_call: TRBD1; cdr3_nt: TGTGCCAGCCCGCCGGGACAGCTCGCTTTCTTT; cdr3_aa: CASPPGQLAFF
j_call: TRBJ1-1; clone_size: NA; v_call: TRBV5-5; d_call: NA; cdr3_nt: TGTGCCAGCAGCTTAGGTCACAGTTACACTGAAGCTTTCTTT; cdr3_aa: CASSLGHSYTEAFF
j_call: TRBJ1-2; clone_size: NA; v_call: TRBV3-1/TRBV3-2; d_call: NA; cdr3_nt: TGTGCCAGCAGCCACACCCAACAGGGCGATGGCTACACCTTC; cdr3_aa: CASSHTQQGDGYTF
j_call: TRBJ2-1; clone_size: NA; v_call: TRBV27; d_call: NA; cdr3_nt: TGTGCCAGCAGTACCGTCGGGGTAGGGCTAAGTGAGCAGTTCTTC; cdr3_aa: CASSTVGVGLSEQFF
j_call: TRBJ1-2; clone_size: NA; v_call: TRBV29-1; d_call: TRBD1; cdr3_nt: TGCAGCGTTGCGGACAGGGGTCGTGGCTACACCTTC; cdr3_aa: CSVADRGRGYTF
j_call: TRBJ2-7; clone_size: NA; v_call: TRBV7-7; d_call: NA; cdr3_nt: TGTGCCAGCAGCTTAGAACAGGACTACGAGCAGTACTTC; cdr3_aa: CASSLEQDYEQYF
j_call: TRBJ2-3; clone_size: NA; v_call: TRBV5-1; d_call: NA; cdr3_nt: TGCGCCAGCAGCCCTCAGACAGGTAGCACAGATACGCAGTATTTT; cdr3_aa: CASSPQTGSTDTQYF
j_call: TRBJ1-2; clone_size: NA; v_call: TRBV19; d_call: NA; cdr3_nt: TGTGCCAGTAGTATAGGGGGAGAGGGTCGGCATGGCTACACCTTC; cdr3_aa: CASSIGGEGRHGYTF
j_call: TRBJ2-2; clone_size: once; v_call: TRBV7-9; d_call: NA; cdr3_nt: TGTGCCAGCAGCTTCTTTCGGGGGAGGAACACCGGGGAGCTGTTTTTT; cdr3_aa: CASSFFRGRNTGELFF
j_call: TRBJ1-3; clone_size: NA; v_call: TRBV18; d_call: NA; cdr3_nt: TGTGCCAGCTCACCAGCGCGACAGAGCTCTGGAAACACCATATATTTT; cdr3_aa: CASSPARQSSGNTIYF
j_call: TRBJ1-5; clone_size: once; v_call: TRBV19; d_call: TRBD1; cdr3_nt: TGTGCCAGCCACCAAAAAAGACAGGGGCCCCAGCATTTT; cdr3_aa: CASHQKRQGPQHF
j_call: TRBJ1-5; clone_size: NA; v_call: TRBV19; d_call: TRBD1; cdr3_nt: TGTGCCAGTAGTTCTCCGGGACAGTGGAATCAGCCCCAGCATTTT; cdr3_aa: CASSSPGQWNQPQHF
j_call: TRBJ1-3; clone_size: once; v_call: TRBV3-1/TRBV3-2; d_call: TRBD1; cdr3_nt: TGTGCCAGCAGCCAGACAGGGGTGCGGGGGTCTGGAAACACCATATATTTT; cdr3_aa: CASSQTGVRGSGNTIYF
j_call: TRBJ1-2; clone_size: NA; v_call: TRBV5-1; d_call: NA; cdr3_nt: TGCGCCAGCAGCCCGGCCCAGGGAGGGGGATCTCTTGGCTACACCTTC; cdr3_aa: CASSPAQGGGSLGYTF
j_call: TRBJ1-6; clone_size: NA; v_call: TRBV6-2/TRBV6-3; d_call: NA; cdr3_nt: TGTGCCAGCAGCCCTTTGACGGACAGACATAATTCACCCCTCCACTTT; cdr3_aa: CASSPLTDRHNSPLHF
j_call: TRBJ2-5; clone_size: NA; v_call: TRBV19; d_call: TRBD2; cdr3_nt: TGTGCCAGTAGGCGGGGCGGGAGTGGAGAGACCCAGTACTTC; cdr3_aa: CASRRGGSGETQYF
j_call: TRBJ1-1; clone_size: NA; v_call: TRBV5-4; d_call: TRBD1; cdr3_nt: TGTGCCATCGGACAGGGGAACACTGAAGCTTTCTTT; cdr3_aa: CAIGQGNTEAFF
j_call: TRBJ1-3; clone_size: NA; v_call: TRBV5-6; d_call: NA; cdr3_nt: TGTGCCAGCAGCTATCCGACAGGCCTAATCTCTGGAAACACCATATATTTT; cdr3_aa: CASSYPTGLISGNTIYF
j_call: TRBJ2-3; clone_size: NA; v_call: TRBV10-3; d_call: TRBD2; cdr3_nt: TGTGCCATCAGTGACGGTAGCGGGGGGGGAGCTAGCACAGATACGCAGTATTTT; cdr3_aa: CAISDGSGGGASTDTQYF
j_call: TRBJ2-1; clone_size: NA; v_call: TRBV19; d_call: TRBD2; cdr3_nt: TGTGCCAGTAGCGACAAGCGGGGAGGCTCCTACAATGAGCAGTTCTTC; cdr3_aa: CASSDKRGGSYNEQFF
j_call: TRBJ2-3; clone_size: NA; v_call: TRBV11-2; d_call: TRBD2; cdr3_nt: TGTGCCAGCAGCTTTTGGGGCGGGGGAGATACGCAGTATTTT; cdr3_aa: CASSFWGGGDTQYF
j_call: TRBJ1-3; clone_size: NA; v_call: TRBV3-1/TRBV3-2; d_call: NA; cdr3_nt: TGTGCCAGCAGCCAACGGGCGGGGGGCTCTGGAAACACCATATATTTT; cdr3_aa: CASSQRAGGSGNTIYF
j_call: TRBJ2-3; clone_size: NA; v_call: TRBV9; d_call: TRBD2; cdr3_nt: TGTGCCAGCAGCGTAGGCGGGACTAGCGGCACAGATACGCAGTATTTT; cdr3_aa: CASSVGGTSGTDTQYF
j_call: TRBJ1-2; clone_size: NA; v_call: TRBV29-1; d_call: NA; cdr3_nt: TGCAGCGTGGCCTCTAACTATGGCTACACCTTC; cdr3_aa: CSVASNYGYTF
j_call: TRBJ1-5; clone_size: NA; v_call: TRBV6-5; d_call: NA; cdr3_nt: TGTGCCAGCGGCCATAGCAATCAGCCCCAGCATTTT; cdr3_aa: CASGHSNQPQHF
j_call: TRBJ1-4; clone_size: once; v_call: TRBV27; d_call: NA; cdr3_nt: TGTGCCAGCAGTTTTGGACAGCTAGATGAAAAACTGTTTTTT; cdr3_aa: CASSFGQLDEKLFF
j_call: TRBJ1-3; clone_size: few; v_call: TRBV19; d_call: TRBD1; cdr3_nt: TGTGCCTCCTGCCAGGGGGGATCTGGAAACACCATATATTTT; cdr3_aa: CASCQGGSGNTIYF
j_call: TRBJ2-3; clone_size: NA; v_call: TRBV5-1; d_call: TRBD2; cdr3_nt: TGCGCCAGCAGCCTTGAGGGACTAGCGCGCACAGATACGCAGTATTTT; cdr3_aa: CASSLEGLARTDTQYF
j_call: TRBJ2-2; clone_size: once; v_call: TRBV7-7; d_call: TRBD2; cdr3_nt: TGTGCCAGCAGCCGCGGACTAGCGGGGTACACCGGGGAGCTGTTTTTT; cdr3_aa: CASSRGLAGYTGELFF
j_call: TRBJ2-2; clone_size: NA; v_call: TRBV10-3; d_call: TRBD2; cdr3_nt: TGTGCCGCTATGACTAGCCCGAACACCGGGGAGCTGTTTTTT; cdr3_aa: CAAMTSPNTGELFF
j_call: TRBJ1-2; clone_size: NA; v_call: TRBV5-1; d_call: TRBD1; cdr3_nt: TGCGCCAGCAGCTTAGAGGGACAGGCCTATGGCTACACCTTC; cdr3_aa: CASSLEGQAYGYTF
j_call: TRBJ2-1; clone_size: NA; v_call: TRBV12-5; d_call: TRBD1; cdr3_nt: TGTGCTAGTGGTCCAGACAGGGGGCTCGACAATGAGCAGTTCTTC; cdr3_aa: CASGPDRGLDNEQFF
j_call: TRBJ2-7; clone_size: once; v_call: TRBV28; d_call: TRBD1; cdr3_nt: TGTGCCAGCATTGGAACAGGGGGCGGCTACGAGCAGTACTTC; cdr3_aa: CASIGTGGGYEQYF
j_call: TRBJ1-5; clone_size: few; v_call: TRBV6-5; d_call: NA; cdr3_nt: TGTGCCAGCAGCACCTATAGCAATCAGCCCCAGCATTTT; cdr3_aa: CASSTYSNQPQHF